One sample yielded the 10 T cell receptor beta chains listed below, sequenced in a study of blood T cell repertoires in COVID-19. The assay was immunoSEQ multiplex PCR, and TCRdb's table has in-frame clones only and misses some. The table shows fewer than 80,000 clones, with around 90% occurring only once. Sequenced sample: peripheral blood. The receptor set was obtained from a human donor in a cohort sampled during active COVID-19.

This chain uses TRBV11-3 with TRBJ2-3; 11 bases line up with TRBD2. Germline values: CDR1 SGHNT, CDR2 YENEEA. CDR3 length: 16 residues. V shed 4 bases, J shed 0 bases, and the junction held 3 bases outside the gene matches. CDR3 residues: CASSSGLAESTDTQYF. The CDR3 region has the DNA TGTGCCAGCAGCTCGGGACTAGCGGAGAGCACAGATACGCAGTATTTT. Variable domain in full (rest from reference TRBV11-3 and TRBJ2-3): EAGVVQSPRYKIIEKKQPVAFWCNPISGHNTLYWYLQNLGQGPELLIRYENEEAVDDSQLPKDRFSAERLKGVDSTLKIQPAELGDSAVYLCASSSGLAESTDTQYFGPGTRLTVL.

This clone was seen a single time. The J gene is TRBJ1-6, the V gene TRBV3-1 (or the pseudogene TRBV3-2); 7 nucleotides match TRBD1. The CDR3 length is 15 residues. The J segment lost 9 bases and the V segment lost 4 bases, leaving 9 bases of the junction unmatched. Per germline, CDR1 LGHDT and CDR2 YNNKEL (reference sequence). Here the CDR3 DNA reads TGTGCCAGCAGCCTAAGGACAGGAAGCAGTTCACCCCTCCACTTT. The encoded protein is CASSLRTGSSSPLHF.

V and J are TRBV12-3 or TRBV12-4 and TRBJ2-5; D unclear. This CDR3 has 13 amino acids. Between the trimmed V and J ends, which lost 1 base and 5 bases, there was a span of 8 bases. The CDR3 nucleotides read TGTGCCAGCAGTTTAGACGGCAGGGAGACCCAGTACTTC. Protein: CASSLDGRETQYF.

V is TRBV3-1 (or the pseudogene TRBV3-2) and J is TRBJ1-2, with TRBD1 matching over 9 bases. CDR1 is LGHDT, CDR2 YNNKEL, per germline (reference sequence). The CDR3 runs 14 residues. V lost 4 bases and J lost 2; bases outside the gene matches: 2. The CDR3 DNA sequence: TGTGCCAGCAGCCGAGACAGGGGGAACTATGGCTACACCTTC. It codes for CASSRDRGNYGYTF.

The chain combines TRBV7-8 with TRBJ2-1, with 7 bases lining up with TRBD2. Germline V gene data show CDR1 as SGHVS and CDR2 as FQNEAQ. The CDR3 sequence is 15 residues long. Trimming removed 5 bases from V and 3 bases from J; junction bases left unmatched: 7. DNA for the CDR3: TGTGCCAGCAGCGACGGGACTATCCTCTACAATGAGCAGTTCTTC. This gives the protein CASSDGTILYNEQFF.

This chain links TRBV7-9 with TRBJ2-5; 9 bases map to TRBD2. After removal of 1 base from V and 1 base from J, the junction contained 4 bases not matched to a gene. Germline CDR1 is SEHNR and CDR2 is FQNEAQ (reference sequence). The CDR3 is 16 amino acids. CDR3 nucleotides: TGTGCCAGCAGCTTAGGTAGCGGGGGCCTCCAAGAGACCCAGTACTTC. It encodes CASSLGSGGLQETQYF.

V gene TRBV20-1 combines with J gene TRBJ1-2; a possible D gene is TRBD1 (6 bases). In germline, CDR1 is DFQATT, CDR2 SNEGSKA (reference sequence). The CDR3 totals 15 residues. The germline V and J ends were trimmed by 3 bases and 7 bases, with 21 bases remaining between them. The CDR3 loop reads CSASLSAGDRGGYTF. DNA for the CDR3: TGCAGTGCTAGTTTATCGGCAGGGGACCGGGGTGGCTACACCTTC.

The gene calls are TRBV29-1 and TRBJ1-1; 12 bases are a match to TRBD1. With 6 bases clipped from V and 4 bases from J, the junction kept 6 bases outside the gene matches. This CDR3 region has 14 residues. The V gene's germline CDR1 is SQVTM and CDR2 ANQGSEA. The CDR3 DNA is TGCAGCGTATCCGGGACAGGGGGCCTCACTGAAGCTTTCTTT. Translated: CSVSGTGGLTEAFF.

V is TRBV19 and J is TRBJ2-7; tentatively, D is TRBD1 (6 bases). This CDR3 has 14 residues. Germline lookup yields CDR1 LNHDA and CDR2 SQIVND (reference sequence). With 3 bases removed from V and 2 bases from J, the gap between germline ends came to 11 bases. In DNA, the CDR3 is TGTGCCAGTAGTATTACAGGGAGCCCCTACGAGCAGTACTTC. Protein: CASSITGSPYEQYF.

This clone has just one count. The V call is TRBV2, the J call TRBJ1-6; no clear D gene. This CDR3 is 16 amino acids long. Trimming removed 7 bases from V and 0 bases from J, with 13 bases in between. Germline V gene sequence: CDR1 SNHLY, CDR2 FYNNEI. This CDR3 is CASIPRSSSYNSPLHF. Written as DNA, the CDR3 is TGTGCCAGCATCCCTCGCTCGAGCTCCTATAATTCACCCCTCCACTTT.